The 14 T cell receptor beta chains listed next were all sequenced from one sample in a study of T cell responses to AZD1222 COVID-19 vaccine. The data were produced by immunoSEQ multiplex PCR, yet TCRdb's version contains in-frame clones alone and is incomplete. The sample has 100,000 to 120,000 clones; around 81% are singletons. This specimen consisted of peripheral blood, obtained on day 0 of AZD1222 vaccination. The receptors here all came from an adult in good health.

J is TRBJ1-5 and V is TRBV18; 9 bases fit TRBD1. This CDR3 is 13 amino acids long. Germline V gene sequence: CDR1 KGHSH, CDR2 LQKENI. The V segment lost 8 bases and the J segment 7 bases; nucleotides outside the gene matches: 6. The CDR3 DNA is TGTGCCAGCCACCGGGACAGGGACCAGCCCCAGCATTTT. This encodes CASHRDRDQPQHF.

The CDR3 DNA follows: TGTGCCAGCAGACGGACTCCCAGCTCCTACGAGCAGTACTTC. As protein: CASRRTPSSYEQYF. The chain combines TRBV6-5 with TRBJ2-7; TRBD2 is a possible D gene (5 bases). The CDR3 loop spans 14 amino acids. Per the germline V gene, CDR1 is MNHEY and CDR2 is SVGAGI. V lost 6 bases to trimming and J lost 0 bases, with 12 bases between them.

This rearrangement joins TRBV7-2 to TRBJ2-5; D is possibly TRBD2 (7 bases). CDR1 is SGHTA and CDR2 is FQGNSA in the germline V gene. This CDR3 is 14 amino acids long. Trimming took off 4 bases at V and 8 bases at J, with 17 bases between the two ends. The CDR3 region is CASSSGGAGITQYF. The CDR3 coding sequence is TGTGCCAGCAGCTCTGGGGGGGCAGGGATCACCCAGTACTTC.

CDR3 amino acids: CASSPGRGSGNTIYF. In nucleotides, the CDR3 is TGTGCCAGCAGCCCGGGACGGGGCTCTGGAAACACCATATATTTT. J is TRBJ1-3 and V is TRBV3-1 (or the pseudogene TRBV3-2); a possible D gene is TRBD1 (5 bases). Per the germline V gene, CDR1 is LGHDT and CDR2 is YNNKEL (reference sequence). The V and J ends lost 4 bases and 0 bases respectively, with 10 bases between them. This CDR3 has 15 residues.

The chain carries TRBV24-1 and TRBJ2-3; D remains unclear. The length of the CDR3 is 12 residues. V gave up 9 bases and J gave up 3 bases, with 9 bases separating them. Germline values: CDR1 KGHDR, CDR2 SFDVKD. The CDR3 DNA is TGTGCCACCGGGTCGAGGACAGATACGCAGTATTTT. Its translation is CATGSRTDTQYF.

This sequence joins TRBV5-4 and TRBJ2-3, with 10 bases fitting TRBD1. This CDR3 is 15 amino acids long. Germline V CDR1 and CDR2: SGHNT, YYREEE (reference sequence). Germline trimming cut 4 bases from V and 4 bases from J; bases unmatched to any gene: 6. The CDR3 sequence is CASSRRDRGPDTQYF. The CDR3 nucleotides read TGTGCCAGCAGCCGGAGGGACAGGGGCCCAGATACGCAGTATTTT.

The chain links TRBV7-2 to TRBJ2-1, with 11 bases lining up with TRBD2. V was pared by 2 bases and J by 6 bases, with 3 bases of the junction left unmatched. The CDR3 sequence is 15 residues long. Germline V gene data show CDR1 as SGHTA and CDR2 as FQGNSA. In DNA, the CDR3 is TGTGCCAGCAGCTTAATTACTAGCGGGAGCAATGAGCAGTTCTTC. Its translation is CASSLITSGSNEQFF.

This chain joins TRBV7-9 and TRBJ2-7; TRBD1 aligns across 7 bases. The CDR3 sequence is 14 residues long. Germline-derived CDR1 and CDR2 are SEHNR and FQNEAQ (reference sequence). Unmatched junction bases numbered 3, after V lost 3 bases and J lost 1 base. CDR3 sequence: CASSFPGQSYEQYF. The DNA for the CDR3 is TGTGCCAGCAGCTTTCCGGGACAGTCCTACGAGCAGTACTTC.

The chain's CDR3 is CASSARTGGGNTIYF. The CDR3 DNA sequence: TGTGCCAGCAGCGCGCGGACAGGGGGAGGAAACACCATATATTTT. This chain joins TRBV9 and TRBJ1-3, with 10 bases identical to TRBD1. Germline trimming cut 3 bases from V and 4 bases from J; bases unmatched to any gene: 4. The CDR3 spans 15 residues. The germline CDR1 and CDR2 sequences are SGDLS and YYNGEE.

This chain connects TRBV4-3 to TRBJ1-3; possibly TRBD1 for D (5 bases). This CDR3 has 17 residues. Deletions cut 0 bases from V and 0 bases from J, with 12 bases between. Germline V lookup: CDR1 LGHNA, CDR2 YSLEER. DNA for the CDR3: TGCGCCAGCAGCCAAGATTTGGGCAGGGACTCTGGAAACACCATATATTTT. It specifies CASSQDLGRDSGNTIYF.

The chain's CDR3 is CASSHGTGLRDTQYF. The DNA for the CDR3 is TGTGCCAGCAGCCACGGGACAGGTCTTAGGGATACGCAGTATTTT. The J gene is TRBJ2-3, the V gene TRBV7-7; 8 bases align to TRBD1. Germline V lookup: CDR1 SSHAT, CDR2 FNYEAQ (reference sequence). The CDR3 is 15 residues long. V shed 5 bases, J shed 6 bases, and the junction held 10 bases outside the gene matches.

J is TRBJ2-2 and V is TRBV5-1; 7 nucleotides agree with TRBD1. Unmatched junction bases numbered 10, after V lost 3 bases and J lost 2 bases. Germline V gene lookup returns CDR1 SGHRS and CDR2 YFSETQ. This CDR3 spans 17 amino acids. The CDR3 DNA follows: TGCGCCAGCAGCTCGGGCCGAGGGACAGAAAACACCGGGGAGCTGTTTTTT. The encoded protein is CASSSGRGTENTGELFF.

J is TRBJ1-4 and V is TRBV2, with D unclear. The CDR3 contains 12 residues. Germline CDR1 SNHLY, CDR2 FYNNEI. The V end lost 6 bases, the J end lost 8 bases, and 10 bases lay between the germline ends. The CDR3 sequence is CASRATSEKLFF. The CDR3 DNA reads as TGTGCCAGCAGAGCGACCTCCGAAAAACTGTTTTTT.

This chain connects TRBV7-2 to TRBJ1-5, with 8 positions matching TRBD1. This CDR3 contains 17 residues. Per germline, CDR1 SGHTA and CDR2 FQGNSA. V lost 4 bases and J lost 4; bases outside the gene matches: 12. The DNA of the CDR3 is TGTGCCAGCAGCTCCATGTTACTCCAGGGGGCAAATCAGCCCCAGCATTTT. Encoded protein: CASSSMLLQGANQPQHF.